These 4 T cell receptor beta chains came from one sample sequenced in a study of siplizumab effects on memory and regulatory T cells. Sequencing used immunoSEQ multiplex PCR; TCRdb keeps in-frame clones, though not all of them. The sample yields about 100,000 clones, approximately 94% seen once. The sequencing input was non-Treg CD4+ T cells sorted from blood. The source is a human donor in good health.

J is TRBJ2-3 and V is TRBV5-1; D unclear. V lost 3 bases and J 6 bases, leaving 8 bases between the germline ends. Germline V gene data show CDR1 as SGHRS and CDR2 as YFSETQ. This CDR3 contains 12 residues. The CDR3 protein is CASSYRKDTQYF. The CDR3 DNA reads TGCGCCAGCAGCTACCGGAAGGATACGCAGTATTTT.

The rearrangement links TRBV7-9 to TRBJ1-3, with D hard to call. The germline V gene has CDR1 SEHNR and CDR2 FQNEAQ (reference sequence). The CDR3 is made up of 13 amino acids. The germline V and J ends were trimmed by 5 bases and 9 bases, with 14 bases remaining between them. CDR3 nucleotides: TGTGCCAGCAGCCGGGCTGAATTAGGCACCATATATTTT. This sequence encodes CASSRAELGTIYF.

This clone was counted a single time. This chain connects TRBV19 to TRBJ1-5, with 7 bases identical to TRBD1. Germline CDR1 reads LNHDA; CDR2 reads SQIVND (reference sequence). CDR3 length equals 16 residues. The V gene end was trimmed by 4 bases and the J gene end by 2 bases; junction bases not matched to a gene: 8. CDR3 DNA sequence: TGTGCCAGTAGTAACAACACAGGGGTCGGCAATCAGCCCCAGCATTTT. Its translation is CASSNNTGVGNQPQHF.

This sequence joins TRBV5-4 and TRBJ2-3; D remains ambiguous. With 6 bases removed from V and 1 base from J, the gap between germline ends came to 21 bases. The CDR3 loop spans 17 amino acids. Germline-derived CDR1 and CDR2 are SGHNT and YYREEE (reference sequence). The CDR3 is CASTNEERPARTDTQYF. The DNA for the CDR3 is TGTGCCAGCACCAACGAGGAACGGCCGGCTCGCACAGATACGCAGTATTTT.